Below are 27 T cell receptor beta chains sequenced from a single sample in a study of identical twins. MiXCR was run by TCRdb on the 5' RACE reads, yielding one entry per CDR3 protein. Altogether about 160,000 distinct CDR3 sequences are present, under 4.5% being singletons, with the ten largest covering more than 7%. The sequencing sample was made of memory T cells sorted from blood. These receptors were collected from a young man in good health.

This clonotype was observed at least ten times. The chain is built from TRBV3-1 and TRBJ1-1; D uncertain. V was trimmed by 6 bases and J by 4 bases, leaving 9 bases between them. The length of the CDR3 is 12 residues. CDR1 and CDR2 (germline): LGHDT, YNNKEL (reference sequence). CDR3 sequence (DNA): TGTGCCAGCAGGGGGTGGGGCACTGAAGCTTTCTTT. Encoded protein: CASRGWGTEAFF.

This clonotype was recorded many times. The gene calls are TRBV6-2 or TRBV6-3 and TRBJ2-2; D is possibly TRBD1 or TRBD2 (5 bases each). Deletions cut 2 bases from V and 2 bases from J, with 15 bases between. The germline V gene has CDR1 MNHEY and CDR2 SVGEGT. The CDR3 spans 17 residues. The CDR3 bases are TGTGCCAGCAGTTACGGGTTAGGGACGGTAAACACCGGGGAGCTGTTTTTT. It specifies CASSYGLGTVNTGELFF.

This clonotype came up many times. The chain recombines TRBV20-1 with TRBJ1-2; D ambiguous. Trimming took 6 bases from V and 10 from J, leaving 15 bases between them. Germline assignment: CDR1 DFQATT and CDR2 SNEGSKA (reference sequence). The CDR3 runs 11 residues. The CDR3 coding sequence is TGCAGTGCATCCGGGCCCATGGACTACACCTTC. Its translation is CSASGPMDYTF.

At least ten counts were recorded for this clonotype. This chain uses TRBV20-1 with TRBJ2-1; no firm D call. V was pared by 5 bases and J by 9 bases, with 17 bases between. The germline V gene encodes CDR1 DFQATT and CDR2 SNEGSKA (reference sequence). CDR3 length: 13 amino acids. The CDR3 spells CSARTSFRSEQFF. Here the CDR3 DNA reads TGCAGTGCTCGGACCTCATTTAGAAGTGAGCAGTTCTTC.

There are many counts of this clonotype. In DNA, the CDR3 is TGTGCCAGCAGTCCCAACGACCCTGCGGCGAATGAAAAACTGTTTTTT. Encoded protein: CASSPNDPAANEKLFF. The rearrangement joins TRBV6-1 to TRBJ1-4; D uncertain. Germline V gives CDR1 MNHNS, CDR2 SASEGT. Trimming took 5 bases from V and 5 from J, leaving 18 bases between them. The CDR3 is 16 amino acids.

V gene TRBV19 combines with J gene TRBJ1-2; no reliable D call. Trimming cost V 1 base and J 8 bases, with 14 bases left between them. CDR1 LNHDA and CDR2 SQIVND come from the germline V gene (reference sequence). CDR3 length equals 14 residues. The CDR3 DNA sequence: TGTGCCAGTAGTATAGTCAGCAGCGGCAGGGGCTACACCTTC. Encoded protein: CASSIVSSGRGYTF.

This clonotype was found many times. The V gene is TRBV2, the J gene TRBJ2-4; 10 nucleotides match TRBD1. V shed 6 bases, J shed 8 bases, and the junction held 4 bases outside the gene matches. Germline CDR1 SNHLY, CDR2 FYNNEI. The CDR3 length is 13 residues. The CDR3 DNA reads TGTGCCAGCAGAGGGGACAGGGGTTACATTCAGTACTTC. This codes for CASRGDRGYIQYF.

This clonotype has ten or more counts. The chain carries TRBV29-1 and TRBJ2-3; D gene unclear. The CDR3 loop spans 12 amino acids. Trimming cost V 4 bases and J 2 bases, with 7 bases left between them. Germline values: CDR1 SQVTM, CDR2 ANQGSEA. The CDR3 is CSVASNTDTQYF. The DNA for the CDR3 is TGCAGCGTTGCCAGCAACACAGATACGCAGTATTTT.

Ten or more counts support this clonotype. The CDR3 coding sequence is TGTGCCAGCAGCCCGAATACAGGGTCGAACACTGAAGCTTTCTTT. Translation gives CASSPNTGSNTEAFF. The chain has TRBV9 and TRBJ1-1; D is perhaps TRBD1 (6 bases). Germline-derived CDR1 and CDR2 are SGDLS and YYNGEE. The CDR3 covers 15 residues. The germline V and J ends were trimmed by 4 bases and 1 base, with 14 bases remaining between them.

This clonotype has at least ten counts. The rearrangement uses TRBV15 and TRBJ2-7; D possibly matches TRBD1 or TRBD2 (5 bases each). From germline, CDR1 is LNHNV and CDR2 YYDKDF (reference sequence). The CDR3 runs 12 residues. The V end was cut by 0 bases, the J end by 6 bases, with 6 bases between. The CDR3 loop reads CATSRDGGEQYF. The DNA of the CDR3 is TGTGCCACCAGCAGAGATGGGGGCGAGCAGTACTTC.

This clonotype was picked up many times. This chain links TRBV12-3 or TRBV12-4 with TRBJ2-1; 9 bases fit TRBD2. J was trimmed by 7 bases and V by 4 bases; bases with no gene match: 11. The CDR3 length is 16 residues. The CDR3 protein is CASSSPGLAGRNEQFF. The CDR3 region has the DNA TGTGCCAGCAGTTCGCCCGGGCTAGCGGGACGGAATGAGCAGTTCTTC.

There are many counts of this clonotype. V gene TRBV9 combines with J gene TRBJ2-4; D remains ambiguous. CDR1 is SGDLS, CDR2 YYNGEE, per germline. The CDR3 extends over 16 amino acids. Trimming cost V 3 bases and J 0 bases, with 13 bases left between them. CDR3 region: CASSAEEDVAKNIQYF. CDR3 nucleotides: TGTGCCAGCAGCGCTGAAGAAGACGTAGCCAAAAACATTCAGTACTTC.

In this sample, this clonotype turned up many times. The gene calls are TRBV19 and TRBJ2-3; D is undetermined. This CDR3 comprises 11 residues. Germline assignment: CDR1 LNHDA and CDR2 SQIVND (reference sequence). V was trimmed by 11 bases and J by 4 bases, leaving 10 bases between them. In DNA, the CDR3 is TGTGCCTGCCGGGTTGCAGATACGCAGTATTTT. Amino acid sequence: CACRVADTQYF.

In this sample, this clonotype turned up many times. The chain couples TRBV6-1 to TRBJ2-7; 13 bases fit TRBD2. Trimming removed 5 bases from V and 3 bases from J; junction bases left unmatched: 1. Germline V gene lookup returns CDR1 MNHNS and CDR2 SASEGT. This CDR3 comprises 14 residues. The CDR3 DNA sequence: TGTGCCAGCAGTAGGACTAGCGGGAGCTACGAGCAGTACTTC. This codes for CASSRTSGSYEQYF.

The table lists this clonotype with many counts. This rearrangement joins TRBV4-1 to TRBJ2-3; TRBD2 agrees at 9 bases. The CDR3 contains 16 residues. Germline assignment: CDR1 MGHRA and CDR2 YSYEKL. Germline trimming cut 0 bases from V and 6 bases from J; bases unmatched to any gene: 7. The CDR3 DNA reads as TGCGCCAGCAGCCAAGATCGGGGACTAGCCTCTGATACGCAGTATTTT. Protein: CASSQDRGLASDTQYF.

This clonotype has a count of ten or more. The rearrangement uses TRBV3-1 and TRBJ1-1; D is perhaps TRBD1 (6 bases). Per the germline V gene, CDR1 is LGHDT and CDR2 is YNNKEL (reference sequence). The CDR3 covers 13 residues. Trimming cost V 2 bases and J 5 bases, with 9 bases left between them. CDR3 region: CASSQNRVTEAFF. CDR3 nucleotides: TGTGCCAGCAGCCAAAACAGGGTAACTGAAGCTTTCTTT.

The chain combines TRBV14 with TRBJ2-1, with 7 bases aligning to TRBD2. Trimming took 0 bases from V and 9 from J; bases not matched to a gene: 2. Per the germline V gene, CDR1 is SGHDN and CDR2 is FVKESK. The CDR3 runs 13 residues. The CDR3 coding sequence is TGTGCCAGCAGCCAAGAGATAGCGGGTGAGCAGTTCTTC. Translating it yields CASSQEIAGEQFF.

This clonotype was found many times. This chain links TRBV6-1 with TRBJ2-1; 7 bases line up with TRBD2. Germline-derived CDR1 and CDR2 are MNHNS and SASEGT. V dropped 8 bases and J dropped 7; count of bases not matched to a gene: 2. The CDR3 is 11 amino acids. CDR3 nucleotide sequence: TGTGCCAGCCAACTAGCGAATGAGCAGTTCTTC. Its protein is CASQLANEQFF.

This clonotype was counted ten times or more. V gene TRBV7-2 combines with J gene TRBJ2-5; 9 bases line up with TRBD1. Trimming cost V 5 bases and J 5 bases; bases outside gene matches: 6. CDR3 length equals 14 residues. Germline V gives CDR1 SGHTA, CDR2 FQGNSA. CDR3 residues: CASSPGQGRETQYF. Written as DNA, the CDR3 is TGTGCCAGCAGCCCGGGACAGGGTCGGGAGACCCAGTACTTC.

This chain joins TRBV18 and TRBJ1-2; the D is unclear. The CDR3 is 12 residues long. V shed 2 bases and J shed 4 bases, with 5 bases lying between them. Germline CDR1 KGHSH, CDR2 LQKENI. CDR3 protein: CASSPGVYGYTF. CDR3 in DNA: TGTGCCAGCTCACCAGGGGTCTATGGCTACACCTTC. The variable domain in full, with the rest retrieved from reference TRBV18 and TRBJ1-2, is NAGVMQNPRHLVRRRGQEARLRCSPMKGHSHVYWYRQLPEEGLKFMVYLQKENIIDESGMPKERFSAEFPKEGPSILRIQQVVRGDSAAYFCASSPGVYGYTFGSGTRLTVV.

This clonotype was recorded at least ten times. V usage is TRBV29-1 and J usage is TRBJ2-1; no clear D gene. The CDR3 is 14 residues long. Trimming pared 5 bases from V and 5 bases from J, leaving 16 bases between. Per the germline V gene, CDR1 is SQVTM and CDR2 is ANQGSEA. DNA for the CDR3: TGCAGCGTTTCGTTGGGTTTGCGGAACAATGAGCAGTTCTTC. Translating gives CSVSLGLRNNEQFF.

This clonotype was observed at least ten times. In DNA form, the CDR3 reads TGTGCCAGCAGTTTATTCACAGGGGTGGATGAGCAGTTCTTC. This encodes CASSLFTGVDEQFF. The genes are TRBV27 and TRBJ2-1; 7 bases are shared with TRBD1. The length of the CDR3 is 14 residues. J lost 8 bases, V lost 1 base, and 5 bases had no gene match. The germline gives CDR1 MNHEY, CDR2 SMNVEV (reference sequence).

This clonotype was seen many times. This chain connects TRBV20-1 to TRBJ1-6; D gene ambiguous. The CDR3 has 18 residues. Looked up from germline, CDR1 is DFQATT and CDR2 is SNEGSKA (reference sequence). The germline V and J ends were trimmed by 0 bases and 0 bases, with 15 bases remaining between them. CDR3 residues: CSAREREGRSSYNSPLHF. The CDR3 DNA reads as TGCAGTGCTAGAGAACGCGAGGGAAGAAGCTCCTATAATTCACCCCTCCACTTT.

This clonotype appeared many times. The rearrangement joins TRBV20-1 to TRBJ2-1; D unclear. Looked up from germline, CDR1 is DFQATT and CDR2 is SNEGSKA (reference sequence). This CDR3 has 12 amino acids. V was cut by 7 bases and J by 0 bases, with 7 bases left in between. The CDR3 loop reads CSVPASYNEQFF. DNA for the CDR3: TGCAGTGTACCGGCCTCCTACAATGAGCAGTTCTTC.

This clonotype was seen ten or more times. The rearrangement links TRBV16 to TRBJ1-2, with D maybe TRBD1 (6 bases). There are 14 residues in the CDR3. Looked up from germline, CDR1 is KGHSY and CDR2 is FQNENV. Trimming removed 2 bases at V and 5 bases at J, with 12 bases between. Here the CDR3 DNA reads TGTGCCAGCAGCCAAGGGCAGGGGACGTATGGCTACACCTTC. Protein sequence: CASSQGQGTYGYTF.

The sample holds many counts of this clonotype. This chain links TRBV6-1 with TRBJ2-5; 7 bases fit TRBD2. This CDR3 comprises 16 residues. V shed 6 bases, J shed 4 bases, and the junction held 14 bases outside the gene matches. The V gene's germline CDR1 is MNHNS and CDR2 SASEGT. Here the CDR3 reads CASRHIARGVGETQYF. CDR3 coding DNA: TGTGCCAGCAGACATATAGCCCGGGGGGTCGGAGAGACCCAGTACTTC.

This clonotype has only a few counts. V is TRBV7-2 and J is TRBJ2-1; 7 bases line up with TRBD2. This CDR3 has 15 residues. Germline V gives CDR1 SGHTA, CDR2 FQGNSA. With 1 base clipped from V and 4 bases from J, the junction kept 4 bases outside the gene matches. CDR3 amino acids: CASSLEGTKYNEQFF. The CDR3 DNA is TGTGCCAGCAGCTTAGAGGGGACTAAATACAATGAGCAGTTCTTC.